The 10 T cell receptor beta chains in this list originate from one sample, sequenced in a study of naive and memory T cell subsets. Two oligonucleotides, mixed equimolar, formed the beta constant-region primer covering TRBC1 and TRBC2. Nested alpha and beta constant-region primers with the SP2 primer drove four PCR rounds on ligated cDNA. TCRdb ran MiXCR on the UMI-ligation and nested PCR reads and lists one entry per CDR3 protein. Here the sample spans 95,000 to 150,000 distinct CDR3 sequences, around 35% being singletons. Sequenced sample: central memory CD4+ T cells from blood. These receptors originate from a human donor in good health.

In its sample, this clonotype was seen a few times. This chain links TRBV28 with TRBJ1-5, with D perhaps matching TRBD1 (6 bases). With 3 bases removed from V and 4 bases from J, the gap between germline ends came to 16 bases. The CDR3 runs to 16 residues. Germline V gene lookup returns CDR1 MDHEN and CDR2 SYDVKM. The CDR3, as DNA: TGTGCCAGCAGTTTTGTTGGGACACAGTATAATCAGCCCCAGCATTTT. Protein product: CASSFVGTQYNQPQHF. Based on the CDR3 plus reference TRBV28 and TRBJ1-5, the full variable domain is DVKVTQSSRYLVKRTGEKVFLECVQDMDHENMFWYRQDPGLGLRLIYFSYDVKMKEKGDIPEGYSVSREKKERFSLILESASTNQTSMYLCASSFVGTQYNQPQHFGDGTRLSIL.

The chain is built from TRBV7-2 and TRBJ2-7, with 12 bases fitting TRBD2. CDR3 size: 15 residues. Germline-derived CDR1 and CDR2 are SGHTA and FQGNSA. With 5 bases clipped from V and 4 bases from J, the junction kept 6 bases outside the gene matches. CDR3: CASSLRLAGEYEQYF. The CDR3 region has the DNA TGTGCCAGCAGCCTTAGACTAGCGGGAGAGTACGAGCAGTACTTC.

The rearrangement uses TRBV15 and TRBJ1-1; D not resolved. The germline V gene encodes CDR1 LNHNV and CDR2 YYDKDF (reference sequence). The V end lost 1 base, the J end lost 0 bases, and 9 bases lay between the germline ends. The CDR3 has 15 amino acids. As DNA, the CDR3 is TGTGCCACCAGCAGAGTTAGGGCTTTGAACACTGAAGCTTTCTTT. Translation gives CATSRVRALNTEAFF.

This chain joins TRBV6-5 and TRBJ2-7, with TRBD1 matching 9 bases. Losses at the gene ends were 4 bases for V and 6 bases for J; bases not matched to a gene: 10. From germline, CDR1 is MNHEY and CDR2 SVGAGI. The CDR3 is made up of 15 amino acids. The CDR3 coding sequence is TGTGCCAGCAGTTTGACCGGGACAGGGTTTCCCGAGCAGTACTTC. Translating gives CASSLTGTGFPEQYF.

This clonotype was counted between two and nine times. The gene calls are TRBV20-1 and TRBJ1-5; no definite D call. The CDR3 loop spans 11 amino acids. Germline V CDR1 and CDR2: DFQATT, SNEGSKA (reference sequence). The V and J ends lost 6 bases and 7 bases respectively, with 10 bases between them. CDR3 region: CSAFVPQPQHF. CDR3 nucleotide sequence: TGCAGTGCCTTCGTCCCCCAGCCCCAGCATTTT.

The V call is TRBV7-2, the J call TRBJ2-7; no firm D call. The germline V gene has CDR1 SGHTA and CDR2 FQGNSA. Trimming removed 3 bases from V and 0 bases from J, with 12 bases in between. The CDR3 has 15 amino acids. The CDR3: CASSFRSSSSYEQYF. The DNA of the CDR3 is TGTGCCAGCAGCTTCAGGTCTTCGAGCTCCTACGAGCAGTACTTC.

In nucleotides, the CDR3 is TGCGCCAGCAGCTCCCGACTAGCGGGAGGCAATGAGCAGTTCTTC. It translates to CASSSRLAGGNEQFF. The V gene is TRBV5-1, the J gene TRBJ2-1, with TRBD2 matching 13 bases. This CDR3 is 15 amino acids long. Trimming removed 3 bases from V and 6 bases from J; junction bases left unmatched: 3. The germline V gene encodes CDR1 SGHRS and CDR2 YFSETQ.

This clonotype was detected once. The rearrangement uses TRBV28 and TRBJ1-5; 8 bases map to TRBD1. The CDR3 is 16 amino acids. The germline V gene has CDR1 MDHEN and CDR2 SYDVKM. V lost 1 base and J lost 4; bases outside the gene matches: 6. Here the CDR3 DNA reads TGTGCCAGCAGTTTATTGGCAGGGGGCTGGAATCAGCCCCAGCATTTT. As protein: CASSLLAGGWNQPQHF.

This clonotype was counted between two and nine times. The V gene is TRBV7-6, the J gene TRBJ2-1; a possible D gene is TRBD2 (6 bases). Germline CDR1 is SGHVS and CDR2 is FNYEAQ. V lost 5 bases and J 4 bases, leaving 15 bases between the germline ends. CDR3 length: 15 amino acids. The CDR3 DNA sequence: TGTGCCAGCAGCCTTCGACTAGGCTTGTACAATGAGCAGTTCTTC. Translation: CASSLRLGLYNEQFF.

V gene TRBV3-1 combines with J gene TRBJ2-7; D remains unclear. CDR1 LGHDT and CDR2 YNNKEL come from the germline V gene (reference sequence). The CDR3 has 12 amino acids. The V end lost 3 bases, the J end lost 2 bases, and 5 bases lay between the germline ends. The CDR3 is CASSHEPYEQYF. Here the CDR3 DNA reads TGTGCCAGCAGCCACGAACCCTACGAGCAGTACTTC.